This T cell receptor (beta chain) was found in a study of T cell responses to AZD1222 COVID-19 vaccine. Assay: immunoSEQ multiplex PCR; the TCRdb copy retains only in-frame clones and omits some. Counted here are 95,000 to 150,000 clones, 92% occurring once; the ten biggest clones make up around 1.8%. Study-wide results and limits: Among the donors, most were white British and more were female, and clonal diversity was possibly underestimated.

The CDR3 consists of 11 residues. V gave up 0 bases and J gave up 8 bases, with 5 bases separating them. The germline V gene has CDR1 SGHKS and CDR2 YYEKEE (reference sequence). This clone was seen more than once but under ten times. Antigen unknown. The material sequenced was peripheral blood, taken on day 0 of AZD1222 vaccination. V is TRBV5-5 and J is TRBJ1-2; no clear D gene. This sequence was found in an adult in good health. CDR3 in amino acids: CASSLEGGYTF. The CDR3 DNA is TGTGCCAGCAGCTTGGAGGGCGGCTACACCTTC.